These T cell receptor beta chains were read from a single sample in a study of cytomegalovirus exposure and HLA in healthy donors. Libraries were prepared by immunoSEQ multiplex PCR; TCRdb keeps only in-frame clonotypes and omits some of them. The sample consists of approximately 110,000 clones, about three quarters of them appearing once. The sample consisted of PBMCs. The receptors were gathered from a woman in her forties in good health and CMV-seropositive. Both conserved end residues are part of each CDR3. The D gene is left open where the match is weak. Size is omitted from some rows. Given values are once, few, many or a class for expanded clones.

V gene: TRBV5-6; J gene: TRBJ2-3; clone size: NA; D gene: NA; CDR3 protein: CASSRVARSNTDTQYF; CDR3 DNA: TGTGCCAGCAGCCGAGTCGCGCGGTCTAACACAGATACGCAGTATTTT
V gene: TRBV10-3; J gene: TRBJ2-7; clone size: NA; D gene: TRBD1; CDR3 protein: CAISDPGQGANEQYF; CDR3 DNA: TGTGCCATCAGTGACCCGGGACAGGGGGCCAACGAGCAGTACTTC
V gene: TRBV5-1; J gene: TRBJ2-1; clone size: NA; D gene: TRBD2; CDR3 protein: CASRRTSGGASEQFF; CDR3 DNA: TGCGCCAGCAGAAGGACTAGCGGGGGGGCTAGTGAGCAGTTCTTC
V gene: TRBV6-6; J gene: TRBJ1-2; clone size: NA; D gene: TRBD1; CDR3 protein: CASRWQGVAGYTF; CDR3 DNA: TGTGCCAGCAGATGGCAGGGGGTAGCGGGCTACACCTTC
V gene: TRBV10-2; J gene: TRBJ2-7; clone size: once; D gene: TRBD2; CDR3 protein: CASSDRLAGTYEQYF; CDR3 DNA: TGCGCCAGCAGTGATCGGCTAGCGGGTACCTACGAGCAGTACTTC
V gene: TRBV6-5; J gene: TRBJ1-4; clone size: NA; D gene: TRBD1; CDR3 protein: CASSWTGGYEKLFF; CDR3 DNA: TGTGCCAGCAGTTGGACAGGGGGTTATGAAAAACTGTTTTTT
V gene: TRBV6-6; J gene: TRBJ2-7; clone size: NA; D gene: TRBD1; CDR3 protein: CASTVQGARVYEQYF; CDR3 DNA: TGTGCCAGCACCGTACAGGGGGCGAGGGTCTACGAGCAGTACTTC
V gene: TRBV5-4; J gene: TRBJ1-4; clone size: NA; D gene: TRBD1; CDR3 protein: CASSRGAGQGASNEKLFF; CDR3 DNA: TGTGCCAGCAGTCGGGGGGCCGGACAGGGGGCCTCTAATGAAAAACTGTTTTTT
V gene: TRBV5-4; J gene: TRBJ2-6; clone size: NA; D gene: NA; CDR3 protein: CASSRITGSGANVLTF; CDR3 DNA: TGTGCCAGCAGCAGAATCACAGGTTCTGGGGCCAACGTCCTGACTTTC
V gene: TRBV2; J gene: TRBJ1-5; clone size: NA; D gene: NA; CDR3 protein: CASSPTGNQPQHF; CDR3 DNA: TGTGCCAGCAGTCCTACAGGGAATCAGCCCCAGCATTTT
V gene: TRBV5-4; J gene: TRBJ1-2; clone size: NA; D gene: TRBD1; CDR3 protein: CASTSAGGTLNYGYTF; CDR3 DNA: TGTGCCAGCACCTCAGCAGGGGGAACTCTTAACTATGGCTACACCTTC
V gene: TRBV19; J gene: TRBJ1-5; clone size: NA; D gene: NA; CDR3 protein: CASTPAGPNQPQHF; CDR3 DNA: TGTGCCAGTACCCCCGCAGGGCCCAATCAGCCCCAGCATTTT
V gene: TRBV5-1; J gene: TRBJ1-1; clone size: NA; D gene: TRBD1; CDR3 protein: CASRLGTAMNTEAFF; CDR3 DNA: TGCGCCAGCAGATTAGGGACAGCTATGAACACTGAAGCTTTCTTT
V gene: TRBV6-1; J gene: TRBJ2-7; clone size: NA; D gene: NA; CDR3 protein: CASSPTRNTGEQYF; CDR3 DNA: TGTGCCAGCAGCCCCACGAGAAACACAGGGGAGCAGTACTTC
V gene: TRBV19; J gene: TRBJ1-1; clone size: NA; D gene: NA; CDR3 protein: CASRKTGNTEAFF; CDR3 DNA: TGTGCCAGTAGGAAGACAGGGAACACTGAAGCTTTCTTT
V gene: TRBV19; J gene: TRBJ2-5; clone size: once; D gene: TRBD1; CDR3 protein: CASRGTGTETQYF; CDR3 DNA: TGTGCCAGCAGGGGGACAGGGACGGAGACCCAGTACTTC
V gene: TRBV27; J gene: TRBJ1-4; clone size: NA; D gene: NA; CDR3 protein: CASRASGSNEKLFF; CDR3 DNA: TGTGCCAGCAGGGCGTCCGGGTCTAATGAAAAACTGTTTTTT
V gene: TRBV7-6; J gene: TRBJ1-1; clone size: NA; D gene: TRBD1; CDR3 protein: CASAKRTGGDGEAFF; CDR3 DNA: TGTGCCAGCGCTAAAAGGACAGGGGGCGACGGTGAAGCTTTCTTT
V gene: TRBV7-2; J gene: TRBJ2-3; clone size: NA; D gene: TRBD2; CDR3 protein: CASSSERGGRGTQYF; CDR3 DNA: TGTGCCAGCAGCTCAGAGCGGGGGGGCCGCGGTACGCAGTATTTT
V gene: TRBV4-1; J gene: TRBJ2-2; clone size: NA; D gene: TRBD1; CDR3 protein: CASSHSPRTGGETGELFF; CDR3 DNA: TGCGCCAGCAGCCACAGCCCCCGGACAGGGGGCGAAACCGGGGAGCTGTTTTTT
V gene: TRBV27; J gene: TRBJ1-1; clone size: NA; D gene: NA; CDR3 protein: CASSPSPGNTEAFF; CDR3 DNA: TGTGCCAGCAGCCCTTCCCCCGGGAACACTGAAGCTTTCTTT
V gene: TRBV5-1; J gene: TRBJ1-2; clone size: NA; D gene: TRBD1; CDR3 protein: CASSPNPGQGALGYTF; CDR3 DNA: TGCGCCAGCAGCCCGAACCCCGGACAGGGGGCGCTTGGCTACACCTTC
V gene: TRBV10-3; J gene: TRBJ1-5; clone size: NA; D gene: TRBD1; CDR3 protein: CGTGENSNQPQHF; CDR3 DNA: TGTGGAACAGGGGAGAACAGCAATCAGCCCCAGCATTTT
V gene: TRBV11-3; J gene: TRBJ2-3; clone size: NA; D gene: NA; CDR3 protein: CASSFSRASDTQYF; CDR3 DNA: TGTGCCAGCAGCTTTAGTAGAGCGTCCGATACGCAGTATTTT
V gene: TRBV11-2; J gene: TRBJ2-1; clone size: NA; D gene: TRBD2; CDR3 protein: CASSPLAGRANEQFF; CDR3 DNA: TGTGCCAGCAGCCCTTTAGCGGGGAGGGCCAATGAGCAGTTCTTC
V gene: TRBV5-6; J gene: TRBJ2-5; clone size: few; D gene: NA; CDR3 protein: CASLSSLNQETQYF; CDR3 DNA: TGTGCCTCCCTGAGTTCCCTAAACCAAGAGACCCAGTACTTC
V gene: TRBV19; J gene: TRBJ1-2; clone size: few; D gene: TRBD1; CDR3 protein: CASSTGQGFLNYGYTF; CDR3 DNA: TGTGCCAGTAGTACGGGACAGGGGTTCCTCAACTATGGCTACACCTTC
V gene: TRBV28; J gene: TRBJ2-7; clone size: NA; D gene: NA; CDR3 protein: CASMRGFSYEQYF; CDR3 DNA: TGTGCCAGCATGCGGGGCTTTTCCTACGAGCAGTACTTC
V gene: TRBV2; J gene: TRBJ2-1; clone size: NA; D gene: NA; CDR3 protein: CASSDSAIYNEQFF; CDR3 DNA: TGTGCCAGCAGTGATAGCGCGATCTACAATGAGCAGTTCTTC
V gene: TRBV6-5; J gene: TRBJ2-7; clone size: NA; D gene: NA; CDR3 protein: CASTGGGVHEQYF; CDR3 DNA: TGTGCCAGCACTGGGGGAGGAGTCCACGAGCAGTACTTC
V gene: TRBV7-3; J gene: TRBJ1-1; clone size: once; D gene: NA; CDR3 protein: CASSLGGKAVEAFF; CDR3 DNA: TGTGCCAGCAGCTTAGGGGGGAAAGCGGTTGAAGCTTTCTTT
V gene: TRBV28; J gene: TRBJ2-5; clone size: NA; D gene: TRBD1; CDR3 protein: CASSLADRGETQYF; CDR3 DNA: TGTGCCAGCAGTTTAGCGGACAGGGGAGAGACCCAGTACTTC
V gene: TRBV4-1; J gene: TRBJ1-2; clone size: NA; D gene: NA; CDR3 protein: CASSQDGEGDYGYTF; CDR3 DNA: TGCGCCAGCAGCCAAGATGGTGAGGGAGACTATGGCTACACCTTC
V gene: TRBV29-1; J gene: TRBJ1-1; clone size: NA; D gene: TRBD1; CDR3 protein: CSVDSRQGWNTEAFF; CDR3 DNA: TGCAGCGTCGATTCCCGACAGGGGTGGAACACTGAAGCTTTCTTT
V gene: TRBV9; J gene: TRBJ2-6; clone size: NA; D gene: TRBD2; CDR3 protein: CASSVGSSGGSGANVLTF; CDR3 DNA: TGTGCCAGCAGCGTAGGTTCTAGCGGGGGGTCTGGGGCCAACGTCCTGACTTTC
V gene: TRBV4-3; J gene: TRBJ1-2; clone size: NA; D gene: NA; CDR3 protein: CASSQVAGTNYGYTF; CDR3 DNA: TGCGCCAGCAGCCAAGTGGCGGGGACTAACTATGGCTACACCTTC
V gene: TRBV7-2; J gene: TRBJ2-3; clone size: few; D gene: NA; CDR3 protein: CASSILGGEGQYF; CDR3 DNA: TGTGCCAGCAGTATTTTAGGGGGGGAAGGACAGTATTTT